Given below is one T cell receptor beta chain in context. The antigen remains undetermined. The sample belongs to a study of cytomegalovirus exposure and HLA in healthy donors. General study findings and limits: Testing in vitro showed three CMV-associated chains specific for CMV antigens. Cytomegalovirus association was assigned to about 180 TCR beta chains. TCR clusters originating in the first cohort tended to co-occur in the 100 to 150 validation repertoires, according to a later analysis.

The data were produced by immunoSEQ multiplex PCR, yet TCRdb's version contains in-frame clones alone and is incomplete. The data contain about 160,000 clones, approximately 86% of them seen just once; the ten biggest clones take up about 2.3%. The donors belonged to the roughly 120-subject validation cohort, separate from the approximately 670-subject first cohort. V dropped 5 bases and J dropped 0 bases, with 10 bases sitting between them. There are 13 residues in the CDR3. CDR1 and CDR2 (germline): SQVTM, ANQGSEA. This sequence was found in a woman between 18 and 29 years old in good health and CMV-seronegative. J is TRBJ1-1 and V is TRBV29-1; weak D call: TRBD1 (6 bases). Sequenced material: PBMCs. CDR3 coding DNA: TGCAGCGTTACAGGGCTCTTGAACACTGAAGCTTTCTTT. It yields the protein CSVTGLLNTEAFF.